One sample yielded the 17 T cell receptor beta chains listed below, sequenced in a study of CD8+CD57+ T cells in acquired aplastic anemia. Genomic DNA templated the TCR beta VDJ and CDR3 profiling. Using its own MiXCR run on the reads, TCRdb lists one record per CDR3 protein. Of roughly 180,000 distinct CDR3 sequences listed, around three fifths are singletons. The specimen sequenced was sorted CD4+, CD8+, or CD8+CD57+ T cells (not recorded which) from PBMCs. The origin of the receptors is a human donor with severe aplastic anemia or a healthy control (not recorded which).

This chain uses TRBV5-1 with TRBJ1-5; 7 bases fit TRBD1. CDR1 is SGHRS, CDR2 YFSETQ, per germline. V lost 4 bases, J lost 4 bases, and 5 bases stayed unmatched. This CDR3 is 14 amino acids long. CDR3 loop: CASSPGTANQPQHF. CDR3 DNA sequence: TGCGCCAGCAGCCCGGGGACAGCGAATCAGCCCCAGCATTTT.

This chain links TRBV19 with TRBJ1-5; maybe TRBD1 (5 bases). The ends were cut back, 7 bases at V and 7 bases at J, with 11 bases in the middle. There are 12 residues in the CDR3. Germline CDR1 and CDR2: LNHDA and SQIVND (reference sequence). CDR3 sequence (DNA): TGTGCCAGTACGGGGGGAGGACAGCCCCAGCATTTT. Its protein product is CASTGGGQPQHF.

This clonotype was detected many times. The V call is TRBV11-2, the J call TRBJ2-7, with 7 bases lining up with TRBD1. Trimming at V came to 1 base and at J to 1 base, leaving 1 base not matched to a gene. CDR3 length: 14 amino acids. The V gene's germline CDR1 is SGHAT and CDR2 FQNNGV. This CDR3 reads CASSLVTGSYEQYF. Here the CDR3 DNA reads TGTGCCAGCAGCTTAGTGACAGGGTCCTACGAGCAGTACTTC.

This chain joins TRBV9 and TRBJ1-6; no reliable D call. Trimming left V 4 bases short and J 10 bases short, with 12 bases between. The germline CDR1 and CDR2 sequences are SGDLS and YYNGEE. CDR3 length: 13 residues. In nucleotides, the CDR3 is TGTGCCAGCAGCCCCCAACCGAGATCACCCCTCCACTTT. It translates to CASSPQPRSPLHF.

This chain uses TRBV4-3 with TRBJ2-7; tentatively, D is TRBD2 (6 bases). Trimming pared 1 base from V and 3 bases from J, leaving 16 bases between. There are 16 residues in the CDR3. Germline CDR1 is LGHNA and CDR2 is YSLEER. CDR3 nucleotides: TGCGCCAGCAGCCAAGGACTAGGAAGCGGTGGCTACGAGCAGTACTTC. Encoded protein: CASSQGLGSGGYEQYF.

This clonotype occurred a few times. The V call is TRBV7-2, the J call TRBJ1-2; 7 bases agree with TRBD1. The germline V gene has CDR1 SGHTA and CDR2 FQGNSA. The CDR3 consists of 14 residues. Trimming took 1 base from V and 8 from J; bases not matched to a gene: 7. In DNA form, the CDR3 reads TGTGCCAGCAGCTTAGAACAGGGGTCACGGGGCTACACCTTC. Translated: CASSLEQGSRGYTF.

This rearrangement joins TRBV20-1 to TRBJ2-5; possibly TRBD1 for D (5 bases). Germline CDR1 DFQATT, CDR2 SNEGSKA (reference sequence). The length of the CDR3 is 14 residues. Trimming took off 3 bases at V and 2 bases at J, with 13 bases between the two ends. The CDR3 sequence: CSASDNRRQETQYF. In DNA, the CDR3 is TGCAGTGCTAGCGATAACAGGAGACAAGAGACCCAGTACTTC.

The J gene is TRBJ2-5, the V gene TRBV20-1, with D maybe TRBD2 (5 bases). Germline V lookup: CDR1 DFQATT, CDR2 SNEGSKA (reference sequence). The ends were cut back, 5 bases at V and 8 bases at J, with 18 bases in the middle. This CDR3 contains 13 residues. CDR3 protein: CSALTPLRETQYF. DNA for the CDR3: TGCAGTGCTCTAACTCCTCTGAGGGAAACCCAGTACTTC.

CDR3 in amino acids: CASSSEVGAQHF. DNA for the CDR3: TGTGCCAGCAGCTCGGAGGTTGGGGCCCAGCATTTT. The V gene is TRBV7-2, the J gene TRBJ1-5; no clear D gene. V lost 4 bases and J 11 bases, leaving 12 bases between the germline ends. Germline V lookup: CDR1 SGHTA, CDR2 FQGNSA. The length of the CDR3 is 12 residues.

This clonotype was detected once. Without the conserved terminal phenylalanine or tryptophan, this CDR3 likely stems from a read error. This chain joins TRBV5-1 and TRBJ2-3; D unresolved. CDR1 SGHRS and CDR2 YFSETQ come from the germline V gene. CDR3 length equals 15 residues. Trimming left V 5 bases short and J 3 bases short, with 16 bases between. CDR3 in amino acids: CASSTGRRGTDTQYL. For the CDR3, the DNA is TGCGCCAGCAGTACCGGGCGGAGAGGAACAGATACGCAGTATCTT.

This clonotype appeared many times. The CDR3 loop reads CASSIDSAVGDRDGDEQFF. CDR3 sequence (DNA): TGTGCCAGTAGTATAGATTCGGCGGTAGGGGACAGGGATGGCGATGAGCAGTTCTTC. The rearrangement joins TRBV19 to TRBJ2-1; TRBD1 aligns across 9 bases. V gave up 0 bases and J gave up 8 bases; unmatched junction bases: 17. Germline V gene lookup returns CDR1 LNHDA and CDR2 SQIVND (reference sequence). The length of the CDR3 is 19 residues. Looking up the rest from reference TRBV19 and TRBJ2-1 gives the full variable domain: DGGITQSPKYLFRKEGQNVTLSCEQNLNHDAMYWYRQDPGQGLRLIYYSQIVNDFQKGDIAEGYSVSREKKESFPLTVTSAQKNPTAFYLCASSIDSAVGDRDGDEQFFGPGTRLTVL.

The chain is built from TRBV28 and TRBJ2-7, with D perhaps TRBD2 (6 bases). Looked up from germline, CDR1 is MDHEN and CDR2 is SYDVKM. The CDR3 extends over 15 amino acids. The V end was cut by 2 bases, the J end by 1 base, with 12 bases between. This CDR3 reads CASSLPQGLSYEQYF. For the CDR3, the DNA is TGTGCCAGCAGTTTACCTCAGGGACTTTCCTACGAGCAGTACTTC. Complete variable domain (other parts from reference TRBV28 and TRBJ2-7): DVKVTQSSRYLVKRTGEKVFLECVQDMDHENMFWYRQDPGLGLRLIYFSYDVKMKEKGDIPEGYSVSREKKERFSLILESASTNQTSMYLCASSLPQGLSYEQYFGPGTRLTVT.

The table lists this clonotype with many counts. The chain employs TRBV12-3 or TRBV12-4 and TRBJ1-5; D is unresolved. V dropped 3 bases and J dropped 3 bases, with 12 bases sitting between them. The CDR3 loop spans 15 amino acids. In nucleotides, the CDR3 is TGTGCCAGCAGTTTTACTTGGGGTAACAATCAGCCCCAGCATTTT. Protein product: CASSFTWGNNQPQHF.

A word on this clonotype: A read error is possible here, since a much larger clone lies one base away. The V and J genes are TRBV11-1 and TRBJ2-3, with D tentatively TRBD2 (5 bases). Per germline, CDR1 SGHAT and CDR2 FQDESV (reference sequence). This CDR3 spans 16 amino acids. V was trimmed by 1 base and J by 5 bases, leaving 16 bases between them. CDR3 region: CASSLVWETTKDTQYF. The CDR3 bases are TGTGCCAGCAGCTTAGTTTGGGAGACGACCAAAGATACGCAGTATTTT.

The chain carries TRBV5-1 and TRBJ1-1; 11 bases are a match to TRBD1. The CDR3 extends over 14 amino acids. Germline lookup yields CDR1 SGHRS and CDR2 YFSETQ. V shed 4 bases, J shed 6 bases, and the junction held 5 bases outside the gene matches. CDR3 DNA sequence: TGCGCCAGCAGCAGACCGGGACAGGGGGCTGAAGCTTTCTTT. Its translation is CASSRPGQGAEAFF.

The chain uses TRBV14 and TRBJ1-2, with D possibly matching TRBD1 (5 bases). Trimming removed 1 base from V and 3 bases from J, with 9 bases in between. CDR1 is SGHDN and CDR2 is FVKESK in the germline V gene. The CDR3 has 14 amino acids. CDR3 protein: CASSQGTGYYGYTF. The DNA of the CDR3 is TGTGCCAGCAGCCAAGGCACAGGCTACTATGGCTACACCTTC.

The chain combines TRBV25-1 with TRBJ1-2; TRBD1 agrees at 11 bases. Germline V gene data show CDR1 as MGHDK and CDR2 as SYGVNS. This CDR3 is built from 15 residues. With V trimmed by 4 bases and J by 6 bases, 7 bases remained unmatched. Here the CDR3 DNA reads TGTGCCAGCAGTGTATCCCTGGGACAGGGGGATGGCTACACCTTC. The encoded protein is CASSVSLGQGDGYTF.